The 7 T cell receptor beta chains below all came from one sample that was sequenced in a study of cytomegalovirus exposure and HLA in healthy donors. The assay was immunoSEQ multiplex PCR, and TCRdb's table has in-frame clones only and misses some. The sample has around 65,000 clones; over 90% are singletons. Specimen: PBMCs. Receptors were obtained from a man aged 18 to 29 in good health and CMV-seropositive.

About this clone itself: This specimen includes other DNA sequences encoding the same CDR3. The chain couples TRBV11-2 to TRBJ2-1, with a possible D match to TRBD2 (6 bases). With 3 bases removed from V and 4 bases from J, the gap between germline ends came to 7 bases. The CDR3 has 13 amino acids. Germline V CDR1 and CDR2: SGHAT, FQNNGV. The CDR3 spells CASSFGTYNEQFF. The CDR3 bases are TGTGCCAGCAGCTTCGGGACTTACAATGAGCAGTTCTTC.

The chain combines TRBV9 with TRBJ1-2, with TRBD1 matching 7 bases. The junction had 6 bases not matched to a gene; V was cut back by 3 bases and J by 4 bases. CDR3 length equals 14 residues. Germline V CDR1 and CDR2: SGDLS, YYNGEE. As DNA, the CDR3 is TGTGCCAGCAGCGCCATGACAGGGACCTATGGCTACACCTTC. The encoded protein is CASSAMTGTYGYTF.

The chain carries TRBV21-1 and TRBJ1-2. TRBV21-1 constitutes a pseudogene. The CDR3 is 13 residues long. CDR3 nucleotide sequence: TGTGCCAGCAGGGGCGGAGGACCGGGGGGCTACACCTTC. Encoded protein: CASRGGGPGGYTF.

The gene calls are TRBV5-6 and TRBJ2-1; no clear D gene. Trimming removed 4 bases from V and 7 bases from J, with 6 bases in between. Looked up from germline, CDR1 is SGHDT and CDR2 is YYEEEE. CDR3 length: 11 residues. CDR3 residues: CASSPLNEQFF. The CDR3 nucleotides are TGTGCCAGCAGCCCGTTGAATGAGCAGTTCTTC. Complete variable domain (other parts from reference TRBV5-6 and TRBJ2-1): DAGVTQSPTHLIKTRGQQVTLRCSPKSGHDTVSWYQQALGQGPQFIFQYYEEEERQRGNFPDRFSGHQFPNYSSELNVNALLLGDSALYLCASSPLNEQFFGPGTRLTVL.

CDR3 amino acids: CASSLEGPNNEQFF. The CDR3 DNA is TGTGCCAGCAGTTTAGAGGGCCCCAACAATGAGCAGTTCTTC. The rearrangement joins TRBV27 to TRBJ2-1; D might be TRBD2 (5 bases). Germline CDR1 and CDR2: MNHEY and SMNVEV (reference sequence). The CDR3 has 14 amino acids. V was pared by 2 bases and J by 5 bases, with 10 bases between.

This clone was recorded only once. The genes are TRBV29-1 and TRBJ2-4, with 11 bases identical to TRBD2. Trimming took 3 bases from V and 4 from J; bases not matched to a gene: 5. The CDR3 contains 15 residues. The germline gives CDR1 SQVTM, CDR2 ANQGSEA. Written as DNA, the CDR3 is TGCAGCGTTGACGGAACTAGCGGGAGAAAAAACATTCAGTACTTC. Translating it yields CSVDGTSGRKNIQYF.

The chain recombines TRBV27 with TRBJ2-3; 7 bases line up with TRBD2. Germline-derived CDR1 and CDR2 are MNHEY and SMNVEV (reference sequence). This CDR3 has 13 amino acids. V was clipped by 3 bases and J by 6 bases; unmatched bases: 3. The CDR3 nucleotides are TGTGCCAGCAGTTTGCGGGGGACGGATACGCAGTATTTT. It is translated as CASSLRGTDTQYF.